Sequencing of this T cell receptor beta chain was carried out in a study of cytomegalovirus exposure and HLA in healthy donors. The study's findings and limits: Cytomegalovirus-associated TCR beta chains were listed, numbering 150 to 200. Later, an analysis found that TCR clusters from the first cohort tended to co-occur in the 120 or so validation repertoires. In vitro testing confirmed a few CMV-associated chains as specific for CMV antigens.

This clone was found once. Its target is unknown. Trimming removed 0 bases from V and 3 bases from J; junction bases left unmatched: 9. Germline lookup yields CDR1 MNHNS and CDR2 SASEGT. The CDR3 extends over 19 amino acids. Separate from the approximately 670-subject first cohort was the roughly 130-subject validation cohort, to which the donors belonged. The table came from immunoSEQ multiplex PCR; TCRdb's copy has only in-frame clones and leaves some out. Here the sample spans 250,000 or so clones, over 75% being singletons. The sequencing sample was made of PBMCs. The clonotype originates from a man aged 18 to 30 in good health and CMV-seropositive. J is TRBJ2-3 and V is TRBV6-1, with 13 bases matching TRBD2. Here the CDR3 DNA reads TGTGCCAGCAGTGAAGCGGTAAGGGGACTAGCGGGACGAACAGATACGCAGTATTTT. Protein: CASSEAVRGLAGRTDTQYF.